This entry describes one TCR beta chain. Its antigen is unknown. Qualities for individual bases were not recorded, and no much larger clone is one base off. The source of the sample is a study of blood T cell repertoires in COVID-19 (dated by TCRdb to about 2020). About the full investigation: Samples from collaborators originated in the United States, Italy and Spain and spanned both the acute and convalescent phases of COVID-19. The prospective study material was composed of cDNA or gDNA derived from T cells, B-cell-depleted T cells, or PBMCs. Sample metadata almost always included a de-identified subject ID, COVID-19 status, age in years and sex. The repertoires were made available in a free public database intended to serve as a resource for research on the immune response to SARS-CoV-2. Where available, HLA class I and class II types were taken from metadata supplied by the sample provider and were not determined by assay-based typing. Deeply sampled blood TCRbeta repertoires from subjects exposed to, actively infected with, or recovered from COVID-19 were included in the dataset. The samples were drawn from two sources: the first 160 participants of the ongoing ImmuneRACE study, and some 1,300 subjects contributed by 6 global collaborators. Here is what the overall study found, with its caveats: Clinical and demographic metadata were provided uncurated, with the amount varying by source and participant.

CDR1 and CDR2 were assigned from the germline V gene (reference sequence) as LNHDA and SQIVND. V is reduced by 1 base and J by 8 bases, leaving a spacing of 7 bases between them. The CDR3 measures 12 amino acids from cysteine to phenylalanine. Kept here is only the CDR3 DNA, which spans 36 bases and is read in frame from base 1. The immunoSEQ Assay, a bias-controlled multiplex PCR, was used to amplify TCRbeta CDR3 regions from genomic DNA. Per the original workflow: The number of nucleated cells in each sample was estimated by amplification of reference gene primers within the assay. To quantify the absolute abundance of each unique TCRbeta CDR3 rearrangement, sequence reads were collapsed and filtered. Productive Simpson clonality was computed per sample as the square root of Simpson's diversity index over productive rearrangements. In its TCRdb copy, this immuneACCESS table keeps in-frame sequences only and misses some clones. Where compared with another copy, unresolved V genes explain less than half of these, and the others have no known cause. That table is the source of V, J and clone size, and D and trimming were worked out from the DNA. The sample includes 40,000 to 60,000 clones, with about 85% observed a single time. The leading ten clones occupy 12% to 15% of the sample.

Whole blood was collected in K2EDTA tubes by collaborating institutions according to the institutions' own protocols. For TCRbeta analysis, collaborators shipped samples as frozen whole blood, isolated PBMCs, or DNA extracted from either of those sample types. The receptor was isolated from a human donor in a cohort sampled during active COVID-19. Recombination linked TRBV19 to TRBJ2-3, with the D segment identity uncertain. Sequences were obtained from peripheral blood. The nucleotide sequence is given as TGTGCCAGTAGTATAGTCGGAGCTACGCAGTATTTT. This gives the protein CASSIVGATQYF.